One TCR beta chain is described in this entry. Its antigen is undetermined. The data were obtained in a study of shared clonotypes between healthy human individuals. The V and J ends lost 2 bases and 1 base respectively, with 17 bases between them. Germline V gene sequence: CDR1 MNHEY, CDR2 SMNVEV (reference sequence). This CDR3 is 17 amino acids long. Study outcomes and limitations: In contrast to clonotypes shared by all four donors, non-shared clonotypes had lower generation probabilities. Generally, naive subsets came out with larger estimated richness than memory subsets.

Execution of the assay was at deep level. Data came from immunoSEQ multiplex PCR; TCRdb stores just in-frame clones and leaves some out. The sample contains about 1.5 million clones, 98% of which appear only once. The origin of this receptor is a man aged 25 to 40 in good health. The V gene is TRBV27, the J gene TRBJ2-5; D is uncertain. Sequencing input: naive CD4+ T cells sorted from blood. Subset given: CD45RA+ positively selected. DNA for the CDR3: TGTGCCAGCAGTTTAACCCCCCTAGGGCTACCCCAAGAGACCCAGTACTTC. Translation gives CASSLTPLGLPQETQYF.